A selection of T cell receptor beta chains follows, all from one sample in a study of T cells after posttransplantation cyclophosphamide. Some clones are missing from TCRdb's copy, which holds only in-frame ones; the method was immunoSEQ multiplex PCR. The data hold about 5,000 clones, with 1.8% observed a single time. The specimen was PBMCs, collected just over 240 days after a stem cell transplant with posttransplant cyclophosphamide. The receptors come from a male patient between 25 and 39 years old who received an allogeneic stem cell transplant from a related donor, was CMV-positive, and had no GVHD. Some T cells here may be from the graft donor. The CDR3 runs from the conserved cysteine through the conserved F or W. The order of the fields is clone size, J gene, V gene, D gene, CDR3 DNA, CDR3 protein. D genes are given only for firm matches. Clone size, where shown, is once, few, many, or a class for clones that have expanded.

abundance: few; j_gene: TRBJ2-1; v_gene: TRBV7-2; d_gene: TRBD2; CDR3nt: TGTGCCAGCAGCTTGACTAGCGGCCCCTACAATGAGCAGTTCTTC; CDR3aa: CASSLTSGPYNEQFF
abundance: few; j_gene: TRBJ2-7; v_gene: TRBV7-8; d_gene: TRBD1; CDR3nt: TGTGCCAGCAGCTTCCTCCCGGGACAGGTGTACGAGCAGTACTTC; CDR3aa: CASSFLPGQVYEQYF
abundance: .; j_gene: TRBJ1-1; v_gene: TRBV28; d_gene: .; CDR3nt: TGTGCCAGCAGCCCGACTCACACTGAAGCTTTCTTT; CDR3aa: CASSPTHTEAFF
abundance: few; j_gene: TRBJ1-5; v_gene: TRBV28; d_gene: .; CDR3nt: TGTGCCAGCAGTTTATGGTGGGGGGAAGGTAATCAGCCCCAGCATTTT; CDR3aa: CASSLWWGEGNQPQHF
abundance: few; j_gene: TRBJ2-3; v_gene: TRBV18; d_gene: .; CDR3nt: TGTGCCAGCTCACCAGGGAGGCCAGCCCTAGACCTGGCGGATACGCAGTATTTT; CDR3aa: CASSPGRPALDLADTQYF
abundance: few; j_gene: TRBJ2-7; v_gene: TRBV28; d_gene: .; CDR3nt: TGTGCCAGCAGTTTAGGGGGCATACCCTACGAGCAGTACTTC; CDR3aa: CASSLGGIPYEQYF
abundance: .; j_gene: TRBJ1-1; v_gene: TRBV6-5; d_gene: .; CDR3nt: TGTGCCAGCGCTGACTACAGGGTCTCCACTGAAGCTTTCTTT; CDR3aa: CASADYRVSTEAFF
abundance: few; j_gene: TRBJ1-1; v_gene: TRBV10-3; d_gene: .; CDR3nt: TGTGCCATCAGTGAGTACAGCAAAGCTTTCTTT; CDR3aa: CAISEYSKAFF
abundance: few; j_gene: TRBJ1-4; v_gene: TRBV14; d_gene: .; CDR3nt: TGTGCCAGCAGCCAAGCGGGGTTGTCTAATGAAAAACTGTTTTTT; CDR3aa: CASSQAGLSNEKLFF
abundance: .; j_gene: TRBJ2-7; v_gene: TRBV30; d_gene: .; CDR3nt: TGTGCCTGGACAGGCCTTTCCTACGAGCAGTACTTC; CDR3aa: CAWTGLSYEQYF
abundance: few; j_gene: TRBJ2-1; v_gene: TRBV7-9; d_gene: .; CDR3nt: TGTGCCAGCAGCTACGTTAGCGGTGAGCAGTTCTTC; CDR3aa: CASSYVSGEQFF
abundance: .; j_gene: TRBJ1-2; v_gene: TRBV6-1; d_gene: .; CDR3nt: TGTGCCAGCAGTGAACAGGGCTTCTATGGCTACACCTTC; CDR3aa: CASSEQGFYGYTF
abundance: few; j_gene: TRBJ2-1; v_gene: TRBV5-1; d_gene: .; CDR3nt: TGCGCCAGCAGCTTGGGGAGTTACAATGAGCAGTTCTTC; CDR3aa: CASSLGSYNEQFF
abundance: few; j_gene: TRBJ2-1; v_gene: TRBV21-1; d_gene: .; CDR3nt: TGTGCCAGCAGCAAAGCAGGGTCGGGAGAGGCCTACAATGAGCAGTTCTTC; CDR3aa: CASSKAGSGEAYNEQFF
abundance: .; j_gene: TRBJ2-7; v_gene: TRBV7-2; d_gene: TRBD2; CDR3nt: TGTGCCAGCAGCTTAGCAGTAGTGAGCGGGAGGTCCTACGAGCAGTACTTC; CDR3aa: CASSLAVVSGRSYEQYF
abundance: few; j_gene: TRBJ1-3; v_gene: TRBV4-3; d_gene: .; CDR3nt: TGCGCCAGCAGCCCCCAGGCATGGGTAGGAGGAAACACCATATATTTT; CDR3aa: CASSPQAWVGGNTIYF
abundance: .; j_gene: TRBJ2-2; v_gene: TRBV11-3; d_gene: .; CDR3nt: TGTGCCAGCAGCTTAAAGGCGGGAAAGGATAGCGGGGAGCTGTTTTTT; CDR3aa: CASSLKAGKDSGELFF
abundance: .; j_gene: TRBJ2-3; v_gene: TRBV2; d_gene: TRBD2; CDR3nt: TGTGCCAGCAAACGACTAGCGGGGGTTAGCACAGATACGCAGTATTTT; CDR3aa: CASKRLAGVSTDTQYF
abundance: few; j_gene: TRBJ2-5; v_gene: TRBV7-8; d_gene: TRBD1; CDR3nt: TGTGCCAGCAGCTTCTGGGAGACAGGGTTACAAGTTTCCCAGTACTTC; CDR3aa: CASSFWETGLQVSQYF
abundance: few; j_gene: TRBJ2-4; v_gene: TRBV7-6; d_gene: .; CDR3nt: TGTGCCAGCAGCGACAGCGCGGGGCGGGGAGACATTCAGTACTTC; CDR3aa: CASSDSAGRGDIQYF
abundance: .; j_gene: TRBJ2-2; v_gene: TRBV18; d_gene: TRBD2; CDR3nt: TGTGCCAGCTCACCACAGGAGCCCGGACTAGCGGGAGCGGCCGGGGAGCTGTTTTTT; CDR3aa: CASSPQEPGLAGAAGELFF
abundance: .; j_gene: TRBJ1-2; v_gene: TRBV2; d_gene: .; CDR3nt: TGTGCCAGCAGTGATGTGCGGGAGACCCTTAACTATGGCTACACCTTC; CDR3aa: CASSDVRETLNYGYTF
abundance: .; j_gene: TRBJ2-1; v_gene: TRBV10-2; d_gene: TRBD2; CDR3nt: TGCGCCAGCAGTGAGTCTAAACTAGCGGGACGCCAATCCAAGAATGAGCAGTTCTTC; CDR3aa: CASSESKLAGRQSKNEQFF
abundance: few; j_gene: TRBJ2-3; v_gene: TRBV10-3; d_gene: .; CDR3nt: TGTGCCAGTGGGGCCACAGATACGCAGTATTTT; CDR3aa: CASGATDTQYF
abundance: few; j_gene: TRBJ1-1; v_gene: TRBV6-1; d_gene: TRBD1; CDR3nt: TGTGCCAGCAGCTTGACAGGGTTGAACACTGAAGCTTTCTTT; CDR3aa: CASSLTGLNTEAFF
abundance: .; j_gene: TRBJ1-2; v_gene: TRBV28; d_gene: .; CDR3nt: TGTGCCAGCAGTTCCCCCCCAGGCAACTATGGCTACACCTTC; CDR3aa: CASSSPPGNYGYTF
abundance: few; j_gene: TRBJ2-3; v_gene: TRBV13; d_gene: TRBD2; CDR3nt: TGTGCCAGCAGCTTATGGCCGGGACTAGCGGGACCAGATACGCAGTATTTT; CDR3aa: CASSLWPGLAGPDTQYF
abundance: .; j_gene: TRBJ2-7; v_gene: TRBV14; d_gene: .; CDR3nt: TGTGCCAGCAGCCAAGATTGGCCCTACGAGCAGTACTTC; CDR3aa: CASSQDWPYEQYF
abundance: few; j_gene: TRBJ1-4; v_gene: TRBV7-6; d_gene: TRBD1; CDR3nt: TGTGCCAGCAGCTTAGCGGGACAGGGTTCTAATGAAAAACTGTTTTTT; CDR3aa: CASSLAGQGSNEKLFF
abundance: few; j_gene: TRBJ1-2; v_gene: TRBV9; d_gene: TRBD1; CDR3nt: TGTGCCAGCAGCGTAAGGGACAGGGCGGATGGCTACACCTTC; CDR3aa: CASSVRDRADGYTF
abundance: few; j_gene: TRBJ1-3; v_gene: TRBV19; d_gene: TRBD1; CDR3nt: TGTGCCAGTAGCCTCGACAGGGCTGGAAACACCATATATTTT; CDR3aa: CASSLDRAGNTIYF